The rows below give T cell receptor beta chains drawn from one sample of a study of shared clonotypes between healthy human individuals. Method: immunoSEQ multiplex PCR; TCRdb's copy keeps in-frame clones and lacks some. Of under 150,000 clones listed, about 67% were seen once; the top ten hold 20% to 25%. The sequencing sample was made of memory CD8+ T cells sorted from blood. The receptors here all came from a woman between 25 and 40 years old in good health. The CDR3 runs from the conserved cysteine through the conserved F or W. Each record gives: D gene, clone size, J gene, CDR3 length, V gene, CDR3 protein, CDR3 DNA. A D gene is named only where the DNA matches it firmly. Clone size appears in some rows only: once, few, many, or a class for an expanded clone.

d_call: -
clone_size: -
j_call: TRBJ1-4
cdr3_length: 12
v_call: TRBV10-3
cdr3_aa: CAISEGGGKLFF
cdr3_nt: TGTGCCATCTCGGAGGGAGGGGGAAAACTGTTTTTT

d_call: TRBD2
clone_size: -
j_call: TRBJ2-5
cdr3_length: 12
v_call: TRBV29-1
cdr3_aa: CSVGLAGDNQYF
cdr3_nt: TGCAGCGTTGGACTAGCGGGAGACAATCAGTACTTC

d_call: TRBD2
clone_size: -
j_call: TRBJ2-3
cdr3_length: 12
v_call: TRBV16
cdr3_aa: CASSRGTSGRLF
cdr3_nt: TGTGCCAGCAGCCGGGGGACTAGCGGGAGACTTTTT

d_call: TRBD2
clone_size: -
j_call: TRBJ2-2
cdr3_length: 17
v_call: TRBV27
cdr3_aa: CASSSGLAGGLSGELFF
cdr3_nt: TGTGCCAGCAGTTCTGGACTAGCGGGAGGGCTGTCCGGGGAGCTGTTTTTT

d_call: -
clone_size: few
j_call: TRBJ2-7
cdr3_length: 12
v_call: TRBV27
cdr3_aa: CASSANLLEQYF
cdr3_nt: TGTGCCAGCAGTGCCAACTTGCTGGAGCAGTACTTC

d_call: -
clone_size: -
j_call: TRBJ2-2
cdr3_length: 13
v_call: TRBV6-4
cdr3_aa: CASSDSTTGELFF
cdr3_nt: TGTGCCAGCAGTGACTCGACCACCGGGGAGCTGTTTTTT

d_call: TRBD1
clone_size: medium-sized
j_call: TRBJ2-7
cdr3_length: 14
v_call: TRBV27
cdr3_aa: CASSLPGQTYEQYF
cdr3_nt: TGTGCCAGCAGCTTACCGGGACAGACCTACGAGCAGTACTTC

d_call: -
clone_size: -
j_call: TRBJ1-5
cdr3_length: 12
v_call: TRBV7-9
cdr3_aa: CASSLQNQPQHF
cdr3_nt: TGTGCCAGCAGCTTACAGAATCAGCCCCAGCATTTT

d_call: -
clone_size: once
j_call: TRBJ2-7
cdr3_length: 12
v_call: TRBV5-6
cdr3_aa: CASSLASYEQYF
cdr3_nt: TGTGCCAGCAGCCTGGCTTCCTACGAGCAGTACTTC

d_call: -
clone_size: -
j_call: TRBJ2-2
cdr3_length: 16
v_call: TRBV18
cdr3_aa: CASSPPRTANTGKLFF
cdr3_nt: TGTGCCAGCTCACCACCCCGGACAGCGAACACCGGGAAGCTGTTTTTT

d_call: TRBD2
clone_size: few
j_call: TRBJ2-3
cdr3_length: 17
v_call: TRBV19
cdr3_aa: CASSIGGLAGGTDTQYF
cdr3_nt: TGTGCCAGTAGTATAGGGGGACTAGCGGGAGGCACAGATACGCAGTATTTT

d_call: TRBD2
clone_size: -
j_call: TRBJ2-2
cdr3_length: 17
v_call: TRBV11-3
cdr3_aa: CASSPIAGGPGTGELFF
cdr3_nt: TGTGCCAGCAGCCCTATAGCGGGAGGGCCGGGCACCGGGGAGCTGTTTTTT

d_call: -
clone_size: -
j_call: TRBJ2-7
cdr3_length: 13
v_call: TRBV7-9
cdr3_aa: CASSLGSGWEQYF
cdr3_nt: TGTGCCAGCAGCTTAGGATCGGGATGGGAGCAGTACTTC

d_call: -
clone_size: -
j_call: TRBJ1-1
cdr3_length: 14
v_call: TRBV5-1
cdr3_aa: CASSHLIGNTEAFF
cdr3_nt: TGCGCCAGCAGTCATCTTATTGGTAACACTGAAGCTTTCTTT

d_call: TRBD2
clone_size: -
j_call: TRBJ2-7
cdr3_length: 15
v_call: TRBV11-2
cdr3_aa: CASTPLAGRSYEQYF
cdr3_nt: TGTGCCAGCACACCACTAGCGGGACGTAGTTACGAGCAGTACTTC

d_call: TRBD2
clone_size: once
j_call: TRBJ2-7
cdr3_length: 13
v_call: TRBV10-3
cdr3_aa: CATGLAGEGEQYF
cdr3_nt: TGTGCCACCGGACTAGCGGGAGAAGGCGAGCAGTACTTC

d_call: TRBD1
clone_size: -
j_call: TRBJ2-2
cdr3_length: 15
v_call: TRBV7-9
cdr3_aa: CASSPGTGDTGELFF
cdr3_nt: TGTGCCAGCAGCCCCGGGACAGGGGATACCGGGGAGCTGTTTTTT

d_call: -
clone_size: -
j_call: TRBJ1-2
cdr3_length: 14
v_call: TRBV5-8
cdr3_aa: CASSLEVGPYGYTF
cdr3_nt: TGTGCCAGCAGCTTGGAGGTCGGTCCCTATGGCTACACCTTC

d_call: -
clone_size: once
j_call: TRBJ1-4
cdr3_length: 13
v_call: TRBV27
cdr3_aa: CASSFEGDEKLFF
cdr3_nt: TGTGCCAGCAGTTTTGAGGGAGATGAAAAACTGTTTTTT

d_call: -
clone_size: -
j_call: TRBJ1-2
cdr3_length: 16
v_call: TRBV10-1
cdr3_aa: CASSGLSRRKTYGYTF
cdr3_nt: TGCGCCAGCAGTGGCTTATCAAGACGAAAGACCTATGGCTACACCTTC

d_call: TRBD2
clone_size: many
j_call: TRBJ2-1
cdr3_length: 15
v_call: TRBV27
cdr3_aa: CASSMTSGAYNEQFF
cdr3_nt: TGTGCCAGCAGCATGACTAGCGGAGCTTACAATGAGCAGTTCTTC

d_call: TRBD1
clone_size: -
j_call: TRBJ2-1
cdr3_length: 13
v_call: TRBV10-3
cdr3_aa: CAIRPGQGNEQFF
cdr3_nt: TGTGCCATCAGGCCGGGACAGGGGAATGAGCAGTTCTTC

d_call: -
clone_size: -
j_call: TRBJ1-1
cdr3_length: 16
v_call: TRBV5-4
cdr3_aa: CASSFWPRQRNTEAFF
cdr3_nt: -

d_call: -
clone_size: few
j_call: TRBJ2-3
cdr3_length: 16
v_call: TRBV7-9
cdr3_aa: CASSEGGFVSTDTQYF
cdr3_nt: TGTGCCAGCAGCGAGGGAGGATTCGTTAGCACAGATACGCAGTATTTT

d_call: TRBD2
clone_size: -
j_call: TRBJ2-7
cdr3_length: 16
v_call: TRBV4-2
cdr3_aa: CASSHESGRGGDEQYF
cdr3_nt: TGTGCCAGCAGCCACGAAAGCGGGAGAGGGGGTGACGAGCAGTACTTC

d_call: -
clone_size: -
j_call: TRBJ2-7
cdr3_length: 13
v_call: TRBV7-2
cdr3_aa: CASSLARLYEQYF
cdr3_nt: TGTGCCAGCAGCTTAGCACGATTATACGAGCAGTACTTC

d_call: -
clone_size: -
j_call: TRBJ1-5
cdr3_length: 14
v_call: TRBV6-6
cdr3_aa: CASSYGGVGQPQHF
cdr3_nt: TGTGCCAGCAGTTACGGAGGGGTGGGTCAGCCCCAGCATTTT

d_call: -
clone_size: many
j_call: TRBJ2-3
cdr3_length: 14
v_call: TRBV10-3
cdr3_aa: CATAAAGSTDTQYF
cdr3_nt: TGTGCCACCGCGGCCGCAGGCTCCACAGATACGCAGTATTTT

d_call: -
clone_size: -
j_call: TRBJ2-6
cdr3_length: 16
v_call: TRBV15
cdr3_aa: CATSRGARSGANVLTF
cdr3_nt: TGTGCCACCAGCAGAGGGGCGCGGTCTGGGGCCAACGTCCTGACTTTC

d_call: -
clone_size: once
j_call: TRBJ2-6
cdr3_length: 14
v_call: TRBV1
cdr3_aa: CTSRAQSRANVLTF
cdr3_nt: TGCACCAGCAGGGCACAAAGTCGGGCCAACGTCCTGACTTTC

d_call: -
clone_size: many
j_call: TRBJ1-1
cdr3_length: 13
v_call: TRBV5-1
cdr3_aa: CASSSSPNTEAFF
cdr3_nt: TGCGCCAGCAGCTCGTCGCCCAACACTGAAGCTTTCTTT

d_call: -
clone_size: -
j_call: TRBJ2-1
cdr3_length: 15
v_call: TRBV19
cdr3_aa: CASSPWAGLGNEQFF
cdr3_nt: TGTGCCAGTAGCCCCTGGGCGGGGCTCGGTAATGAGCAGTTCTTC

d_call: -
clone_size: -
j_call: TRBJ2-7
cdr3_length: 16
v_call: TRBV28
cdr3_aa: CASSLFLGKVSHEQYF
cdr3_nt: TGTGCCAGCAGTTTATTCTTGGGTAAAGTTTCCCACGAGCAGTACTTC

d_call: TRBD1
clone_size: many
j_call: TRBJ2-3
cdr3_length: 16
v_call: TRBV6-1
cdr3_aa: CASSEGMTGPTDTQYF
cdr3_nt: TGTGCCAGCAGTGAAGGGATGACAGGGCCCACAGATACGCAGTATTTT

d_call: -
clone_size: -
j_call: TRBJ2-1
cdr3_length: 15
v_call: TRBV6-5
cdr3_aa: CASTVSRVSYNEQFF
cdr3_nt: TGTGCCAGCACAGTGAGTAGGGTCTCCTACAATGAGCAGTTCTTC

d_call: TRBD1
clone_size: -
j_call: TRBJ2-4
cdr3_length: 19
v_call: TRBV30
cdr3_aa: CAWSGNRGREGFGKNIQYF
cdr3_nt: TGTGCCTGGAGTGGGAACAGGGGGCGCGAGGGTTTTGGCAAAAACATTCAGTACTTC

d_call: -
clone_size: few
j_call: TRBJ2-7
cdr3_length: 13
v_call: TRBV7-9
cdr3_aa: CASSESGVDEQYF
cdr3_nt: TGTGCCAGCAGCGAATCCGGGGTCGACGAGCAGTACTTC

d_call: -
clone_size: -
j_call: TRBJ1-5
cdr3_length: 17
v_call: TRBV28
cdr3_aa: CASSPTGDDLSNQPQHF
cdr3_nt: TGTGCCAGCAGTCCTACCGGGGACGACTTAAGCAATCAGCCCCAGCATTTT

d_call: -
clone_size: -
j_call: TRBJ1-1
cdr3_length: 13
v_call: TRBV5-6
cdr3_aa: CASSLAWGTEAFF
cdr3_nt: TGTGCCAGCAGCTTGGCCTGGGGAACTGAAGCTTTCTTT

d_call: TRBD2
clone_size: once
j_call: TRBJ2-3
cdr3_length: 16
v_call: TRBV5-4
cdr3_aa: CASSAAYGLGSDTQYF
cdr3_nt: TGTGCCAGCAGCGCTGCCTACGGACTAGGCTCAGATACGCAGTATTTT

d_call: TRBD1
clone_size: -
j_call: TRBJ2-7
cdr3_length: 15
v_call: TRBV5-1
cdr3_aa: CASSRGQGWFYEQYF
cdr3_nt: TGCGCCAGCAGCCGTGGACAGGGGTGGTTTTACGAGCAGTACTTC

d_call: -
clone_size: -
j_call: TRBJ2-7
cdr3_length: 14
v_call: TRBV13
cdr3_aa: CASSLGDAPSMEYF
cdr3_nt: TGTGCCAGCAGTCTTGGGGACGCCCCCTCGATGGAGTACTTC

d_call: TRBD2
clone_size: many
j_call: TRBJ2-7
cdr3_length: 13
v_call: TRBV29-1
cdr3_aa: CSVDFGRAYEQYF
cdr3_nt: TGCAGCGTTGATTTCGGGAGGGCCTACGAGCAGTACTTC

d_call: TRBD1
clone_size: few
j_call: TRBJ2-1
cdr3_length: 15
v_call: TRBV27
cdr3_aa: CASSYDREVFNEQFF
cdr3_nt: TGTGCCAGCAGTTACGACAGGGAAGTGTTCAATGAGCAGTTCTTC

d_call: -
clone_size: -
j_call: TRBJ2-3
cdr3_length: 15
v_call: TRBV7-9
cdr3_aa: CASSLASASTDTQYF
cdr3_nt: TGTGCCAGCAGCTTAGCTAGCGCTAGCACAGATACGCAGTATTTT

d_call: -
clone_size: once
j_call: TRBJ2-2
cdr3_length: 13
v_call: TRBV30
cdr3_aa: CAWNTGLTGELFF
cdr3_nt: TGTGCCTGGAACACAGGGTTGACTGGGGAGCTGTTTTTT

d_call: TRBD1
clone_size: -
j_call: TRBJ2-7
cdr3_length: 15
v_call: TRBV19
cdr3_aa: CASSTWTGSSYEQYF
cdr3_nt: TGTGCCAGTAGTACCTGGACAGGGAGCTCCTACGAGCAGTACTTC

d_call: TRBD1
clone_size: -
j_call: TRBJ2-2
cdr3_length: 17
v_call: TRBV28
cdr3_aa: CASSLDQGALNTGELFF
cdr3_nt: TGTGCCAGCAGTTTAGATCAGGGGGCCCTGAACACCGGGGAGCTGTTTTTT

d_call: -
clone_size: -
j_call: TRBJ2-5
cdr3_length: 13
v_call: TRBV4-1
cdr3_aa: CATTTAAKETQYF
cdr3_nt: TGCGCCACTACGACCGCTGCTAAGGAGACCCAGTACTTC

d_call: TRBD1
clone_size: -
j_call: TRBJ1-5
cdr3_length: 17
v_call: TRBV6-1
cdr3_aa: CASSEATGGGVYQPQHF
cdr3_nt: TGTGCCAGCAGTGAAGCTACAGGGGGCGGTGTGTATCAGCCCCAGCATTTT

d_call: -
clone_size: -
j_call: TRBJ1-5
cdr3_length: 16
v_call: TRBV28
cdr3_aa: CASRHWTAVSNQPQHF
cdr3_nt: TGTGCCAGCAGGCATTGGACAGCCGTTAGCAATCAGCCCCAGCATTTT